This T cell receptor (beta chain) originates from a study of T-cell memory formation after mild COVID-19. From germline, CDR1 is MGHRA and CDR2 YSYEKL. Losses at the gene ends were 4 bases for V and 5 bases for J; bases not matched to a gene: 8. The CDR3 loop spans 15 amino acids. With respect to this clonotype: Its specificity is not known.

Findings and caveats of the study: Clones that got smaller from day 15 to 85 had even CD4/CD8, while clones growing later tipped toward CD4+. That cross-reactive memory joined was suggested by some responding clones appearing in pre-infection memory.

A single record per CDR3 protein comes from TCRdb applying MiXCR to the 5' RACE reads. The top ten hold around 23% of the sample, which has approximately 250,000 distinct CDR3 sequences, around 15% seen once. This sequence originates from a man between 18 and 35 years old who had mild COVID-19 (a few samples of this study predate the infection). Cell type and time point are not known. The sequencing input was PBMCs or a T cell subset sorted from them (not recorded which). This rearrangement joins TRBV4-1 to TRBJ2-7, with 10 nucleotides matching TRBD1. The CDR3 region has the DNA TGCGCCAGCAGCCCACATGGGACAGGGGCGGACGAGCAGTACTTC. It encodes CASSPHGTGADEQYF.